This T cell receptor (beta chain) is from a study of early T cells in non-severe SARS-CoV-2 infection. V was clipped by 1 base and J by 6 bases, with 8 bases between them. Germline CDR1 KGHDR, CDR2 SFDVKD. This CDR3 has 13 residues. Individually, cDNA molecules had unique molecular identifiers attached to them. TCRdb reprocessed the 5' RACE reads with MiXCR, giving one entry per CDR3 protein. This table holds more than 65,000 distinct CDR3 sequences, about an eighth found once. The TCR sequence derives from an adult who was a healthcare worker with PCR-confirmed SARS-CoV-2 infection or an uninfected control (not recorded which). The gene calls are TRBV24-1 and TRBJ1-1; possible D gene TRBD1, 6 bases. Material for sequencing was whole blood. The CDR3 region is CATSDFRTAEAFF. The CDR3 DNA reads TGTGCCACCAGTGATTTCCGGACAGCTGAAGCTTTCTTT.